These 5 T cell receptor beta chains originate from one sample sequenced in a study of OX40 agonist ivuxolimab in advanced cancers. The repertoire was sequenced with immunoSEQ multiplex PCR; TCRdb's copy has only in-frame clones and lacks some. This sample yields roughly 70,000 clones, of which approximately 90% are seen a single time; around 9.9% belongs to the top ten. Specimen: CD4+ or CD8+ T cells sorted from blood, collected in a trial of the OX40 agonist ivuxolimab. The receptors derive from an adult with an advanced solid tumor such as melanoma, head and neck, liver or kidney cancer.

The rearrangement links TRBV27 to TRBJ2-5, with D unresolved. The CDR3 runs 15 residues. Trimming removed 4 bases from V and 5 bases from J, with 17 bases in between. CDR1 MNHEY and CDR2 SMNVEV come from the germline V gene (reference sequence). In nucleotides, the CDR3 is TGTGCCAGCAGTTCCCTTTCTGGGGTTCGGGAGACCCAGTACTTC. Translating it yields CASSSLSGVRETQYF.

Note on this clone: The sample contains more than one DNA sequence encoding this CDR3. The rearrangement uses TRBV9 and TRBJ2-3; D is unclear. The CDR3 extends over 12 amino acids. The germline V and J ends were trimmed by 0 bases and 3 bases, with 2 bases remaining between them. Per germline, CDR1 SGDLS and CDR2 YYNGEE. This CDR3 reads CASSVGTDTQYF. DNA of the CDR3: TGTGCCAGCAGCGTAGGGACAGATACGCAGTATTTT.

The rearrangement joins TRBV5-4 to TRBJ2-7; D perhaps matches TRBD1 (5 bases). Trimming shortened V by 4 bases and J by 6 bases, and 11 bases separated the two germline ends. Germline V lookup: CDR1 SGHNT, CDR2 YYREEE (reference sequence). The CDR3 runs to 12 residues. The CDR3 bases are TGTGCCAGCAGCCCAGCTGGGGCCGAGCAGTACTTC. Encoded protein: CASSPAGAEQYF.

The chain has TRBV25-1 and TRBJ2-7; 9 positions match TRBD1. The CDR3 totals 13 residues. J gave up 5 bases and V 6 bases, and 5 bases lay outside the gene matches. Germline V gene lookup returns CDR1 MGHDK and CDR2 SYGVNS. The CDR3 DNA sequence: TGTGCCAGCAGGGGGACAGGGAGGCACGAGCAGTACTTC. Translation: CASRGTGRHEQYF.

CDR3 sequence reads: CAISEAESLRAFF. As DNA, the CDR3 is TGTGCCATCAGTGAAGCGGAGTCTCTGCGAGCTTTCTTT. V and J are TRBV10-3 and TRBJ1-1; D is unclear. CDR3 length: 13 residues. Trimming removed 3 bases at V and 10 bases at J, with 15 bases between. In germline, CDR1 is ENHRY, CDR2 SYGVKD.